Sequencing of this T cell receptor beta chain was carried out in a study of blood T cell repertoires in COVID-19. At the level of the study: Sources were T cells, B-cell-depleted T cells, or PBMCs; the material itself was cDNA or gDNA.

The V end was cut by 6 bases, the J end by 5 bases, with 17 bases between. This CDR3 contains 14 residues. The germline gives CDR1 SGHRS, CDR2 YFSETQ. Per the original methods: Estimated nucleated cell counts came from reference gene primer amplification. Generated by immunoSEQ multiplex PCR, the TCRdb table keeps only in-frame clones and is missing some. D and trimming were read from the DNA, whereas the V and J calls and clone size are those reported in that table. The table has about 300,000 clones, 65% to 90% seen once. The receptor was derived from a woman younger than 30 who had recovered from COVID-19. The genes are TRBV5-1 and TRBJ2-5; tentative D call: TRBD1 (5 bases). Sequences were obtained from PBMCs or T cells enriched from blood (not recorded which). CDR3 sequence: CASTDRGAQETQYF. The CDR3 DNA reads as TGCGCCAGCACCGACCGTGGGGCCCAGGAGACCCAGTACTTC.